This T cell receptor (beta chain) is from a study of shared T cell receptors in the human thymus. The data were produced by immunoSEQ multiplex PCR, yet TCRdb's version contains in-frame clones alone and is incomplete. The sample includes 500,000 to 750,000 clones, approximately 87% of them seen just once. The CDR3 contains 14 residues. The germline V gene encodes CDR1 MNHEY and CDR2 SVGAGI. Trimming took off 4 bases at V and 5 bases at J, with 12 bases between the two ends. These data also formed part of another study, on human thymus T cells. That paper states: The study used thymus tissue resected during corrective heart surgery. The related literature has documented a marked overlap of thymic repertoires among unrelated individuals.

The receptor comes from a boy younger than two with a congenital heart defect. Material for sequencing was thymocytes. The rearrangement links TRBV6-5 to TRBJ2-1, with D maybe TRBD1 (7 bases). Written as DNA, the CDR3 is TGTGCCAGCAGTTGCGACAGGGAGGACAATGAGCAGTTCTTC. This sequence encodes CASSCDREDNEQFF.